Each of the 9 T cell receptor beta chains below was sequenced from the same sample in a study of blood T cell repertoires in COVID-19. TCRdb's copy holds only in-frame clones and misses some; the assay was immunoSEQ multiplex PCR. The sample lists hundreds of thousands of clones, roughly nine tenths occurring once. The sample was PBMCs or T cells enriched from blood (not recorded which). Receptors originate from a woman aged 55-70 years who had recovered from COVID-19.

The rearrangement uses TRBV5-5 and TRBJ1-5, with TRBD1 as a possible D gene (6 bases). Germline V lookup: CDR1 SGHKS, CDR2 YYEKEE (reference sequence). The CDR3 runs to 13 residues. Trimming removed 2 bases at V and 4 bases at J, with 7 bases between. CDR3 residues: CASSLQGNQPQHF. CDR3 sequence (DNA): TGTGCCAGCAGCTTACAGGGTAATCAGCCCCAGCATTTT.

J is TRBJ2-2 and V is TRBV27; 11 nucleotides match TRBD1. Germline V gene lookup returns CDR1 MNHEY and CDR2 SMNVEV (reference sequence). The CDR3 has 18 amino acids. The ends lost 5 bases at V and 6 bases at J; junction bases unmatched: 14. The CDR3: CASSRSGTGGLFPGELFF. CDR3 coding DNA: TGTGCCAGCAGTCGCTCCGGGACAGGGGGTCTCTTTCCCGGGGAGCTGTTTTTT.

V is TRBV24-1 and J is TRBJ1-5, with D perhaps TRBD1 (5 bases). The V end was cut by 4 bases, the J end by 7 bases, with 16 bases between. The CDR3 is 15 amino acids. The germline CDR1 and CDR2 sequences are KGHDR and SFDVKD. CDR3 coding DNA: TGTGCCACCAGTGACCCGGCAAGGGGCGGCCAGCCCCAGCATTTT. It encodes CATSDPARGGQPQHF.

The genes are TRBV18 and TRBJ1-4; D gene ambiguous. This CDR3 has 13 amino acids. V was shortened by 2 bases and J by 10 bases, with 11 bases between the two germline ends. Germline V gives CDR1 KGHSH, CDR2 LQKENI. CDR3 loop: CASSPGAEGKLFF. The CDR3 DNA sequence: TGTGCCAGCTCACCAGGCGCAGAGGGAAAACTGTTTTTT.

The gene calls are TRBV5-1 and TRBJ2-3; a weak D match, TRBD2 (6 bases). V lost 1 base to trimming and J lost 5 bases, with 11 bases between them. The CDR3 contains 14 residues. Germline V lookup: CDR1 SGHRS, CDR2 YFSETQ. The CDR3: CASSLSGSQDTQYF. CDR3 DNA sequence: TGCGCCAGCAGCTTGAGCGGGTCCCAAGATACGCAGTATTTT.

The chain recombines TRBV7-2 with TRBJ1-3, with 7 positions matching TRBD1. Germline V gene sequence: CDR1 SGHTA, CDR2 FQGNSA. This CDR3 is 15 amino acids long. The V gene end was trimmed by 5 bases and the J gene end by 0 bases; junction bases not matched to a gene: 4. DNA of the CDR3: TGTGCCAGCAGCGTCCGGGACAGCTCTGGAAACACCATATATTTT. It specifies CASSVRDSSGNTIYF.

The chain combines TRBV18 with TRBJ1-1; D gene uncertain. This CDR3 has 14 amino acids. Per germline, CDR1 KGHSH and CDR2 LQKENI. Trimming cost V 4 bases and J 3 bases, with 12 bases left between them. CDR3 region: CASSRLRGDTEAFF. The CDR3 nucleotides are TGTGCCAGCTCACGACTTAGAGGCGACACTGAAGCTTTCTTT.

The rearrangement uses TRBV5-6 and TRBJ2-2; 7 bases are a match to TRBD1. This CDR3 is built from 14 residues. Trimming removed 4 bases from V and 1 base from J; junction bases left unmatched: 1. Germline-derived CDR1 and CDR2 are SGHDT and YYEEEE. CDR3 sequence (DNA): TGTGCCAGCAGCCGACAGGGGAACACCGGGGAGCTGTTTTTT. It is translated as CASSRQGNTGELFF.

CDR3 sequence: CAWDSLNTEAFF. The DNA of the CDR3 is TGTGCCTGGGACAGTTTGAACACTGAAGCTTTCTTT. This chain uses TRBV30 with TRBJ1-1, with TRBD1 as a possible D gene (5 bases). The CDR3 covers 12 residues. CDR1 GTSNPN and CDR2 SVGIG come from the germline V gene (reference sequence). Trimming removed 5 bases at V and 0 bases at J, with 7 bases between.